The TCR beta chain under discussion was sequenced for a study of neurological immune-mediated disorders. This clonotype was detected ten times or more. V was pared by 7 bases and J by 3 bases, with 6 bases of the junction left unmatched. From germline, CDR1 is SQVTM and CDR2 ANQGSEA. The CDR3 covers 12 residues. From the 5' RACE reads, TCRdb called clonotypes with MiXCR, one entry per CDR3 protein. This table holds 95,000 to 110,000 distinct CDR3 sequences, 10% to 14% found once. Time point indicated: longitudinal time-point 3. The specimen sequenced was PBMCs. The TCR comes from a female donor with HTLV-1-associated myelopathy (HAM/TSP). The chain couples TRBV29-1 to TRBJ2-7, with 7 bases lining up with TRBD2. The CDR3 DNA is TGCAGCGGTCGGGGCGGGGGCTACGAGCAGTACTTC. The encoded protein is CSGRGGGYEQYF.